These 32 T cell receptor beta chains were all obtained from the same sample, sequenced in a study of OX40 agonist ivuxolimab in advanced cancers. Clones were read by immunoSEQ multiplex PCR, and TCRdb kept only the in-frame ones, dropping some. The sample includes 86,000 or so clones, about 90% seen only once; the top ten take around 2.8%. The material sequenced was CD4+ or CD8+ T cells sorted from blood, taken in a trial of the OX40 agonist ivuxolimab. Source of these receptors: an adult with an advanced solid tumor such as melanoma, head and neck, liver or kidney cancer.

This clone has a single count. The CDR3 sequence is CSLSGQLNQPQHF. The CDR3 DNA reads TGCAGCCTCTCGGGACAACTCAATCAGCCCCAGCATTTT. The chain couples TRBV29-1 to TRBJ1-5, with D perhaps TRBD1 (6 bases). Looked up from germline, CDR1 is SQVTM and CDR2 is ANQGSEA. The CDR3 totals 13 residues. V lost 8 bases and J lost 3, with 14 bases in between.

V gene TRBV2 combines with J gene TRBJ2-6; weak D call: TRBD2 (6 bases). Germline CDR1 SNHLY, CDR2 FYNNEI. The CDR3 is 20 amino acids. The V and J ends lost 8 bases and 2 bases respectively, with 28 bases between them. The CDR3 region is CASFPLEGYRSPTGANVLTF. CDR3 sequence (DNA): TGTGCCAGCTTCCCCCTGGAGGGCTACAGGAGTCCTACTGGGGCCAACGTCCTGACTTTC.

The chain carries TRBV2 and TRBJ2-3; D remains unclear. The V and J ends lost 5 bases and 5 bases respectively, with 11 bases between them. The CDR3 is 13 amino acids. Germline lookup yields CDR1 SNHLY and CDR2 FYNNEI. The CDR3 protein is CASSPGNLDTQYF. Written as DNA, the CDR3 is TGTGCCAGCAGTCCGGGCAACTTAGATACGCAGTATTTT.

J is TRBJ2-1 and V is TRBV4-2; tentatively, D is TRBD1 or TRBD2 (5 bases each). V was pared by 0 bases and J by 12 bases, with 18 bases between. Germline-derived CDR1 and CDR2 are LGHNA and YNFKEQ. The CDR3 extends over 15 amino acids. CDR3 coding DNA: TGTGCCAGCAGCCAAGATAGGGGCGGGCCCGGCGGGCAGTTCTTC. This encodes CASSQDRGGPGGQFF.

The chain is built from TRBV7-2 and TRBJ2-5; D is uncertain. With 2 bases removed from V and 5 bases from J, the gap between germline ends came to 6 bases. Germline assignment: CDR1 SGHTA and CDR2 FQGNSA. The CDR3 contains 12 residues. The CDR3 region is CASSLTRETQYF. The CDR3 DNA is TGTGCCAGCAGCTTAACGCGGGAGACCCAGTACTTC.

V is TRBV19 and J is TRBJ1-2, with D perhaps TRBD1 (6 bases). The V end lost 2 bases, the J end lost 1 base, and 14 bases lay between the germline ends. CDR1 is LNHDA, CDR2 SQIVND, per germline (reference sequence). The CDR3 totals 16 residues. In DNA form, the CDR3 reads TGTGCCAGTAGTATATCGACGACAGGCGATAACTATGGCTACACCTTC. It codes for CASSISTTGDNYGYTF.

The chain uses TRBV7-9 and TRBJ2-1; unclear D gene. This CDR3 is 13 amino acids long. Deletions cut 2 bases from V and 7 bases from J, with 9 bases between. Germline V gene lookup returns CDR1 SEHNR and CDR2 FQNEAQ (reference sequence). In nucleotides, the CDR3 is TGTGCCAGCAGCTTACCCCCGACAAATGAGCAGTTCTTC. This encodes CASSLPPTNEQFF.

The rearrangement uses TRBV11-2 and TRBJ2-3; 9 bases match TRBD2. Germline V gene data show CDR1 as SGHAT and CDR2 as FQNNGV. The CDR3 has 16 residues. The J segment lost 0 bases and the V segment lost 1 base, leaving 2 bases of the junction unmatched. The DNA of the CDR3 is TGTGCCAGCAGCTTAGGGACTAGCGCGAGCACAGATACGCAGTATTTT. Translated, it gives CASSLGTSASTDTQYF. Drawing the rest from reference TRBV11-2 and TRBJ2-3, the complete variable domain is EAGVAQSPRYKIIEKRQSVAFWCNPISGHATLYWYQQILGQGPKLLIQFQNNGVVDDSQLPKDRFSAERLKGVDSTLKIQPAKLEDSAVYLCASSLGTSASTDTQYFGPGTRLTVL.

J is TRBJ1-5 and V is TRBV2; no clear D gene. The germline V and J ends were trimmed by 3 bases and 6 bases, with 6 bases remaining between them. This CDR3 contains 12 residues. Germline assignment: CDR1 SNHLY and CDR2 FYNNEI. DNA for the CDR3: TGTGCCAGCAGTGATAGGCCTCAGCCCCAGCATTTT. This gives the protein CASSDRPQPQHF.

J is TRBJ1-4 and V is TRBV11-2; D is unresolved. Germline V gene lookup returns CDR1 SGHAT and CDR2 FQNNGV. V dropped 6 bases and J dropped 7 bases, with 9 bases sitting between them. The CDR3 length is 12 residues. The CDR3 DNA follows: TGTGCCAGCAGTTCATTAGGTGAAAAACTGTTTTTT. Translated, it gives CASSSLGEKLFF.

The gene calls are TRBV7-6 and TRBJ2-1, with TRBD1 as a possible D gene (7 bases). CDR3 length: 12 amino acids. Deletions cut 5 bases from V and 8 bases from J, with 10 bases between. CDR1 is SGHVS and CDR2 is FNYEAQ in the germline V gene. DNA for the CDR3: TGTGCCAGCAGCCGCAGGGGGGATGAGCAGTTCTTC. This gives the protein CASSRRGDEQFF.

The chain carries TRBV2 and TRBJ1-1, with 10 bases matching TRBD1. The trim removed 6 bases at V and 1 base at J, leaving 5 bases unmatched. The CDR3 is 15 amino acids. Germline V lookup: CDR1 SNHLY, CDR2 FYNNEI. CDR3 sequence: CASRLGDRGNTEAFF. As DNA, the CDR3 is TGTGCCAGCAGACTCGGGGACAGGGGGAACACTGAAGCTTTCTTT.

The chain is built from TRBV6-6 and TRBJ1-2; tentative D call: TRBD1 (6 bases). The ends were cut back, 0 bases at V and 2 bases at J, with 10 bases in the middle. The CDR3 contains 15 residues. CDR1 and CDR2 from the germline V gene are MNHNY and SVGAGI (reference sequence). Here the CDR3 reads CASSYSRQGNYGYTF. Written as DNA, the CDR3 is TGTGCCAGCAGTTACTCAAGGCAGGGGAACTATGGCTACACCTTC.

This chain joins TRBV4-1 and TRBJ1-5; D is perhaps TRBD1 (5 bases). The CDR3 has 14 amino acids. The germline gives CDR1 MGHRA, CDR2 YSYEKL. Trimming pared 4 bases from V and 5 bases from J, leaving 12 bases between. The CDR3 here is CASSPGPGDQPQHF. The CDR3 DNA is TGCGCCAGCAGCCCTGGGCCGGGGGATCAGCCCCAGCATTTT.

V gene TRBV27 combines with J gene TRBJ2-3; TRBD2 matches 12 bases. V lost 8 bases, J lost 5 bases, and 14 bases stayed unmatched. Germline-derived CDR1 and CDR2 are MNHEY and SMNVEV (reference sequence). CDR3 length equals 17 residues. The CDR3: CASHLAGGPALGDTQYF. In DNA, the CDR3 is TGTGCCAGCCACCTAGCGGGAGGGCCTGCTTTAGGAGATACGCAGTATTTT.

V is TRBV6-5 and J is TRBJ1-1; D is undetermined. Trimming took off 2 bases at V and 6 bases at J, with 13 bases between the two ends. Germline V gives CDR1 MNHEY, CDR2 SVGAGI. The CDR3 is 14 residues long. DNA of the CDR3: TGTGCCAGCAGTTACCGTTATAAGGTCGCTGAAGCTTTCTTT. This sequence encodes CASSYRYKVAEAFF.

The V and J genes are TRBV7-9 and TRBJ2-5; D may correspond to TRBD1 or TRBD2 (5 bases each). Between the trimmed V and J ends, which lost 5 bases and 2 bases, there was a span of 12 bases. There are 14 residues in the CDR3. Germline CDR1 reads SEHNR; CDR2 reads FQNEAQ (reference sequence). CDR3 bases: TGTGCCAGCAGCCCGGGACGTAATCAAGAGACCCAGTACTTC. Protein: CASSPGRNQETQYF. The full variable domain, its missing parts supplied by reference TRBV7-9 and TRBJ2-5, is DTGVSQNPRHKITKRGQNVTFRCDPISEHNRLYWYRQTLGQGPEFLTYFQNEAQLEKSRLLSDRFSAERPKGSFSTLEIQRTEQGDSAMYLCASSPGRNQETQYFGPGTRLLVL.

This sequence joins TRBV5-1 and TRBJ1-1, with D maybe TRBD1 (5 bases). The CDR3 totals 14 residues. CDR1 and CDR2 from the germline V gene are SGHRS and YFSETQ. The V and J ends lost 1 base and 4 bases respectively, with 11 bases between them. CDR3 region: CASSLLGLVTEAFF. The CDR3 DNA follows: TGCGCCAGCAGCTTGCTGGGGCTTGTCACTGAAGCTTTCTTT.

The chain uses TRBV6-5 and TRBJ1-1; 8 bases are shared with TRBD1. Germline loops: CDR1 MNHEY, CDR2 SVGAGI. With 5 bases clipped from V and 10 bases from J, the junction kept 9 bases outside the gene matches. The CDR3 length is 13 residues. This CDR3 reads CASSPGTGAGAFF. The CDR3 DNA follows: TGTGCCAGCAGTCCCGGGACAGGTGCGGGAGCTTTCTTT.

The V call is TRBV19, the J call TRBJ2-5, with TRBD2 as a possible D gene (6 bases). Germline V lookup: CDR1 LNHDA, CDR2 SQIVND (reference sequence). The CDR3 has 16 residues. V lost 5 bases to trimming and J lost 1 base, with 17 bases between them. CDR3 coding DNA: TGTGCCAGTAGTGCCGGGATCATTAGCGGCCAAGAGACCCAGTACTTC. Amino acids: CASSAGIISGQETQYF.

The chain carries TRBV5-6 and TRBJ1-1; D is uncertain. The CDR3 has 14 residues. Germline V gene lookup returns CDR1 SGHDT and CDR2 YYEEEE. V gave up 0 bases and J gave up 5 bases, with 11 bases separating them. CDR3 coding DNA: TGTGCCAGCAGCTTGGTTGGCAGACAAACTGAAGCTTTCTTT. This translates into CASSLVGRQTEAFF.

This chain joins TRBV5-4 and TRBJ2-3; 9 nucleotides align to TRBD1. The V gene end was trimmed by 0 bases and the J gene end by 5 bases; junction bases not matched to a gene: 4. This CDR3 has 15 amino acids. CDR1 and CDR2 (germline): SGHNT, YYREEE (reference sequence). The chain's CDR3 is CASSLEGTGIDTQYF. The CDR3 bases are TGTGCCAGCAGCTTGGAGGGGACAGGGATAGATACGCAGTATTTT.

This clone was found once. The chain has TRBV11-2 and TRBJ2-3; the match to TRBD2 covers 9 bases. The CDR3 contains 18 residues. With V trimmed by 1 base and J by 1 base, 9 bases remained unmatched. Germline-derived CDR1 and CDR2 are SGHAT and FQNNGV. In DNA form, the CDR3 reads TGTGCCAGCAGCTTAGTCGGGCTAGCGGGGAAGGGCACAGATACGCAGTATTTT. Translating it yields CASSLVGLAGKGTDTQYF.

This clone showed up just once. The rearrangement links TRBV19 to TRBJ2-2; TRBD2 aligns across 10 bases. Germline CDR1 is LNHDA and CDR2 is SQIVND (reference sequence). The CDR3 totals 15 residues. The V segment lost 7 bases and the J segment 7 bases; nucleotides outside the gene matches: 9. CDR3 amino acids: CASTGAGGPDGELFF. DNA for the CDR3: TGTGCCAGTACCGGAGCGGGAGGGCCGGACGGGGAGCTGTTTTTT.

The rearrangement joins TRBV5-4 to TRBJ1-2; D perhaps matches TRBD1 (6 bases). The CDR3 sequence is 15 residues long. Germline-derived CDR1 and CDR2 are SGHNT and YYREEE (reference sequence). V was trimmed by 5 bases and J by 6 bases, leaving 20 bases between them. The CDR3, as DNA: TGTGCCAGCAGACCCATGGGGGGGCGATCGGATGGCTACACCTTC. It is translated as CASRPMGGRSDGYTF.

The genes are TRBV27 and TRBJ1-5; D call uncertain. V lost 3 bases and J lost 2, with 2 bases in between. Germline loops: CDR1 MNHEY, CDR2 SMNVEV (reference sequence). CDR3 size: 12 residues. In DNA form, the CDR3 reads TGTGCCAGCAGTTTTCGCAATCAGCCCCAGCATTTT. Residues: CASSFRNQPQHF.

This rearrangement joins TRBV5-8 to TRBJ1-3; D call uncertain. CDR1 and CDR2 (germline): SGHTS, YDEGEE. The CDR3 consists of 15 residues. V was clipped by 4 bases and J by 0 bases, with 11 bases between them. This CDR3 reads CASSMDGNSGNTIYF. In nucleotides, the CDR3 is TGTGCCAGCAGCATGGACGGGAACTCTGGAAACACCATATATTTT.

This chain connects TRBV4-2 to TRBJ1-5; unclear D gene. Germline CDR1 and CDR2: LGHNA and YNFKEQ. V gave up 3 bases and J gave up 0 bases, with 15 bases separating them. The CDR3 is 17 amino acids. CDR3 protein: CASSQSYRTDSNQPQHF. CDR3 nucleotides: TGTGCCAGCAGCCAGTCCTACCGGACGGATAGCAATCAGCCCCAGCATTTT.

The V gene is TRBV4-1, the J gene TRBJ2-7; D may be TRBD1 or TRBD2 (6 bases each). Germline lookup yields CDR1 MGHRA and CDR2 YSYEKL. This CDR3 region has 15 residues. V gave up 6 bases and J gave up 1 base, with 16 bases separating them. The DNA for the CDR3 is TGCGCCAGCAGACGCCTTGGAGGGGGATCCTACGAGCAGTACTTC. It specifies CASRRLGGGSYEQYF.

This chain links TRBV10-2 with TRBJ1-1, with a weak D call TRBD1 (6 bases). The ends were cut back, 3 bases at V and 4 bases at J, with 18 bases in the middle. Germline V gives CDR1 WSHSY, CDR2 SAAADI. CDR3 length equals 16 residues. The CDR3 DNA follows: TGCGCCAGCAGTGAAGTAGGAACAGGGAGAGTCACTGAAGCTTTCTTT. It translates to CASSEVGTGRVTEAFF.

By sample fraction, this clone is medium-sized. CDR3 residues: CASSLTSGRNQPQHF. The CDR3 nucleotides read TGTGCCAGCAGTTTGACGAGCGGTAGAAATCAGCCCCAGCATTTT. The chain has TRBV28 and TRBJ1-5; D is unclear. Trimming pared 3 bases from V and 4 bases from J, leaving 13 bases between. CDR3 size: 15 residues. Germline assignment: CDR1 MDHEN and CDR2 SYDVKM.

This clone has a single count. The chain links TRBV4-1 to TRBJ1-2; no definite D call. There are 14 residues in the CDR3. From germline, CDR1 is MGHRA and CDR2 YSYEKL. V lost 4 bases and J lost 3, with 12 bases in between. The CDR3 protein is CASSLGWGDYGYTF. CDR3 bases: TGCGCCAGCAGCCTCGGGTGGGGAGACTATGGCTACACCTTC.